This record covers a single T cell receptor (beta chain). The treatment here: about 20 received Ad26.COV2.S at low or high dose, single or two shots; about 5 received placebo; per-sample allocation not given. The study sampled participants on day 63 after the first vaccine or placebo injection. The data were obtained in a study of Ad26.COV2.S vaccination and SARS-CoV-2 variants. Clones were sequenced by immunoSEQ multiplex PCR, and TCRdb holds only the in-frame ones, with some missing. The sample yields about 680,000 clones, 89% seen once. This CDR3 is 11 amino acids long. Trimming stripped 1 base from V and 13 bases from J, with 5 bases between.

The V and J genes are TRBV12-3 or TRBV12-4 and TRBJ1-6; maybe TRBD1 (5 bases). Sequencing was performed on peripheral blood, taken in a trial of Ad26.COV2.S vaccine versus placebo. This clonotype was sampled from a person aged 18-60 years who received the Ad26.COV2.S COVID-19 vaccine or a placebo. In DNA form, the CDR3 reads TGTGCCAGCAGTTTAGGGGGGCCCCTCCACTTT. Protein sequence: CASSLGGPLHF.